The 20 T cell receptor beta chains in this list originate from one sample, sequenced in a study of T cells in localized non-small cell lung cancer. Repertoires were generated with immunoSEQ multiplex PCR, while TCRdb's copy carries only in-frame clones and drops some. The sample lists around 83,000 clones, 87% occurring once. The sequences come from peripheral blood, collected before any cancer treatment. All receptors derive from a man aged 35-75 years with stage I squamous cell lung carcinoma.

The V gene is TRBV5-6, the J gene TRBJ1-5; no clear D gene. This CDR3 region has 16 residues. CDR1 is SGHDT and CDR2 is YYEEEE in the germline V gene. The V gene lost 5 bases and the J gene lost 4 bases, with 19 bases spanning the gap. The chain's CDR3 is CASSYRQEKWNQPQHF. The CDR3, as DNA: TGTGCCAGCAGTTATCGTCAGGAAAAGTGGAATCAGCCCCAGCATTTT.

The chain links TRBV4-1 to TRBJ2-2; 8 bases align to TRBD1. With 5 bases clipped from V and 5 bases from J, the junction kept 7 bases outside the gene matches. The CDR3 runs 15 residues. Germline V gives CDR1 MGHRA, CDR2 YSYEKL. The CDR3 DNA sequence: TGCGCCAGCAGCATATCAGGGGGCCGGACCGGGGAGCTGTTTTTT. This codes for CASSISGGRTGELFF.

V gene TRBV7-9 combines with J gene TRBJ1-2; no clear D gene. V was pared by 1 base and J by 0 bases, with 12 bases between. In germline, CDR1 is SEHNR, CDR2 FQNEAQ (reference sequence). The CDR3 has 16 residues. The CDR3 reads CASSLGQQYSNYGYTF. The CDR3 DNA reads as TGTGCCAGCAGCTTAGGGCAGCAGTACTCTAACTATGGCTACACCTTC.

The CDR3 nucleotides are TGCGCCAGCAGAGTTTCGACTGGTCCTACCGGGGAGCTGTTTTTT. Translating it yields CASRVSTGPTGELFF. The chain links TRBV5-1 to TRBJ2-2, with unresolved D. Germline assignment: CDR1 SGHRS and CDR2 YFSETQ. V shed 5 bases and J shed 5 bases, with 16 bases lying between them. The CDR3 covers 15 residues.

This chain joins TRBV6-5 and TRBJ2-5; a weak D match, TRBD2 (7 bases). The CDR3 is 14 amino acids. V was clipped by 6 bases and J by 5 bases, with 16 bases between them. CDR1 is MNHEY and CDR2 is SVGAGI in the germline V gene. The CDR3 spells CASRPRGGRETQYF. The CDR3 region has the DNA TGTGCCAGCAGACCGAGGGGGGGCAGGGAGACCCAGTACTTC.

The DNA of the CDR3 is TGTGCCAGCAGCGTGCCGACAGGGACCACAGATACGCAGTATTTT. Translation: CASSVPTGTTDTQYF. V is TRBV9 and J is TRBJ2-3, with 7 bases fitting TRBD1. This CDR3 is built from 15 residues. J lost 2 bases, V lost 2 bases, and 5 bases had no gene match. Germline V gene lookup returns CDR1 SGDLS and CDR2 YYNGEE.

A word on this clone: One end of the junction varies from germline; a read error may be responsible. This chain links TRBV2 with TRBJ2-7; 9 nucleotides align to TRBD2. This CDR3 comprises 15 residues. Per the germline V gene, CDR1 is SNHLY and CDR2 is FYNNEI. CDR3 in amino acids: CASTEERGATAGGVF. The CDR3 nucleotides read TGTGCCAGCACCGAAGAGCGGGGGGCGACTGCCGGGGGCGTCTTC.

The chain is built from TRBV7-2 and TRBJ2-2, with TRBD1 identical over 9 bases. J was trimmed by 2 bases and V by 5 bases; bases with no gene match: 3. The CDR3 is made up of 15 amino acids. Germline CDR1 SGHTA, CDR2 FQGNSA. The CDR3 nucleotides are TGTGCCAGCAGCCGGACAGGGGCCAACACCGGGGAGCTGTTTTTT. It specifies CASSRTGANTGELFF.

The rearrangement links TRBV5-1 to TRBJ1-2; D gene ambiguous. From germline, CDR1 is SGHRS and CDR2 YFSETQ. V lost 0 bases to trimming and J lost 2 bases, with 5 bases between them. The CDR3 length is 13 residues. The CDR3 sequence is CASSLDGNYGYTF. In nucleotides, the CDR3 is TGCGCCAGCAGCTTGGACGGGAACTATGGCTACACCTTC.

This clone was detected a few times. The chain carries TRBV6-1 and TRBJ1-6, with 7 bases that match TRBD1. The germline gives CDR1 MNHNS, CDR2 SASEGT. The CDR3 contains 14 residues. V dropped 8 bases and J dropped 7; count of bases not matched to a gene: 8. The DNA of the CDR3 is TGTGCCAGCGGCAGGGACAGTGGAAATTCACCCCTCCACTTT. Translation gives CASGRDSGNSPLHF.

This chain's CDR3 is CASSLGQDNIYYEQYF. The CDR3 nucleotides are TGTGCCAGCAGCTTAGGACAGGACAATATCTACTACGAGCAGTACTTC. The chain joins TRBV11-2 to TRBJ2-7; possibly TRBD1 for D (6 bases). The V gene lost 1 base and the J gene lost 3 bases, with 16 bases spanning the gap. The CDR3 is 16 residues long. Germline V lookup: CDR1 SGHAT, CDR2 FQNNGV.

The V and J genes are TRBV6-5 and TRBJ2-1; possible D gene TRBD2, 7 bases. The CDR3 sequence is 15 residues long. In germline, CDR1 is MNHEY, CDR2 SVGAGI. V shed 6 bases and J shed 7 bases, with 19 bases lying between them. Written as DNA, the CDR3 is TGTGCCAGCAGGTCCTTTGGGGGGGCTAAGAATGAGCAGTTCTTC. Protein sequence: CASRSFGGAKNEQFF.

The chain couples TRBV11-2 to TRBJ2-7, with D unclear. The CDR3 is 12 residues long. V gave up 5 bases and J gave up 5 bases, with 10 bases separating them. Germline CDR1 is SGHAT and CDR2 is FQNNGV. CDR3 sequence (DNA): TGTGCCAGCAGCCTGAAGGGCCACGAGCAGTACTTC. This codes for CASSLKGHEQYF.

The rearrangement links TRBV27 to TRBJ2-3, with 8 nucleotides matching TRBD2. Germline CDR1 reads MNHEY; CDR2 reads SMNVEV (reference sequence). The V and J ends lost 0 bases and 7 bases, in that order; junction bases with no gene match: 9. This CDR3 region has 16 residues. The chain's CDR3 is CASSLSGGVRRNTQYF. The CDR3, as DNA: TGTGCCAGCAGTTTATCCGGGGGGGTGCGCAGGAATACGCAGTATTTT.

Comment on this clone: Sequence at one end of the junction differs from germline and may be a read error. The rearrangement uses TRBV7-9 and TRBJ2-2, with unresolved D. The CDR3 length is 14 residues. CDR1 and CDR2 (germline): SEHNR, FQNEAQ (reference sequence). The CDR3 DNA is TGTGCCAGCACCTTATCCCCAAACACCGGGGAGCTGTTTTTT. This translates into CASTLSPNTGELFF.

The rearrangement links TRBV11-2 to TRBJ1-2; D is unclear. CDR3 size: 13 residues. From germline, CDR1 is SGHAT and CDR2 FQNNGV. The V and J ends lost 0 bases and 8 bases respectively, with 10 bases between them. CDR3 loop: CASSLDRLGGYTF. CDR3 DNA: TGTGCCAGCAGCTTAGATCGATTGGGGGGCTACACCTTC.

This clone was counted a few times. The chain employs TRBV15 and TRBJ1-5; perhaps TRBD1 as D (5 bases). Per germline, CDR1 LNHNV and CDR2 YYDKDF (reference sequence). V was shortened by 3 bases and J by 6 bases, with 15 bases between the two germline ends. The length of the CDR3 is 15 residues. The DNA of the CDR3 is TGTGCCACCAGCAGGTCCGGGACTGCTGGTCAGCCCCAGCATTTT. It is translated as CATSRSGTAGQPQHF. Looking up the rest from reference TRBV15 and TRBJ1-5 gives the full variable domain: DAMVIQNPRYQVTQFGKPVTLSCSQTLNHNVMYWYQQKSSQAPKLLFHYYDKDFNNEADTPDNFQSRRPNTSFCFLDIRSPGLGDTAMYLCATSRSGTAGQPQHFGDGTRLSIL.

The genes are TRBV4-2 and TRBJ1-5, with D possibly matching TRBD1 (5 bases). The germline gives CDR1 LGHNA, CDR2 YNFKEQ. The CDR3 length is 13 residues. Trimming left V 0 bases short and J 6 bases short, with 6 bases between. CDR3 nucleotides: TGTGCCAGCAGCCAAGATGGGGCTCAGCCCCAGCATTTT. Translation: CASSQDGAQPQHF.

The chain recombines TRBV6-5 with TRBJ2-2, with 10 bases fitting TRBD2. The CDR3 contains 16 residues. Germline trimming cut 4 bases from V and 3 bases from J; bases unmatched to any gene: 5. The germline V gene encodes CDR1 MNHEY and CDR2 SVGAGI. The DNA of the CDR3 is TGTGCCAGCAGTTCCACACTAGCGGGGTACACCGGGGAGCTGTTTTTT. This gives the protein CASSSTLAGYTGELFF.

J is TRBJ2-5 and V is TRBV28, with no clear D. V was clipped by 6 bases and J by 5 bases, with 13 bases between them. Germline assignment: CDR1 MDHEN and CDR2 SYDVKM. The CDR3 has 13 residues. As DNA, the CDR3 is TGTGCCAGCAGCCTGATGAACCGTGAGACCCAGTACTTC. Its protein is CASSLMNRETQYF.